The clone carrying this T cell receptor (beta chain) was detected a few times. The data originate from a study of identical twins. Each cDNA held unique molecular identifiers, and template switching gave it a universal primer site. TCRdb independently ran MiXCR on the 5' RACE reads; one entry per CDR3 protein. The sample comprises a few hundred thousand distinct CDR3 sequences, about 10% of which are singletons, and 8% to 9.5% rests with the top ten. The CDR3 length is 14 residues. Looked up from germline, CDR1 is SGHRS and CDR2 is YFSETQ. The ends lost 4 bases at V and 5 bases at J; junction bases unmatched: 5.

The TCR comes from a woman between 50 and 59 years old in good health. This sequence joins TRBV5-1 and TRBJ2-3; 9 positions match TRBD1. Sequencing was done on a sample of naive T cells sorted from blood. The chain's CDR3 is CASSPGQGRDTQYF. CDR3 sequence (DNA): TGCGCCAGCAGCCCGGGACAGGGCAGAGATACGCAGTATTTT.